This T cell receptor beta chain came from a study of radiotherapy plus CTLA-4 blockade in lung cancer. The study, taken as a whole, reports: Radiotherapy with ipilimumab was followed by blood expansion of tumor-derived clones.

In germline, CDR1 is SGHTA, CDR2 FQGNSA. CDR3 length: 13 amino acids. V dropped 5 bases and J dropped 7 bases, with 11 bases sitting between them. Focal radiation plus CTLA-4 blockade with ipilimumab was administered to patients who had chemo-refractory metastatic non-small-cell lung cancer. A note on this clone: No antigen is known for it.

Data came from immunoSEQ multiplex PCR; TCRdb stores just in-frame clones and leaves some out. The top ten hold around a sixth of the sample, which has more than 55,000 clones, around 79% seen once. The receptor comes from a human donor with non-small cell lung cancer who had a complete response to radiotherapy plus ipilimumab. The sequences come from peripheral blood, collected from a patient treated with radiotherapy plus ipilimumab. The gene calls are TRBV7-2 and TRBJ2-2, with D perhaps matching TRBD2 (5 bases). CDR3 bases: TGTGCCAGCAGCCCCACTAGGATCGGGGAGCTGTTTTTT. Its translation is CASSPTRIGELFF.